This T cell receptor beta chain was found in a study of CD8+ T cells in alopecia areata. Across the study: Each of the treated patients was given oral tofacitinib, 5 to 10 mg twice daily, for moderate-to-severe alopecia areata. The drug, tofacitinib, lasted 6 to 18 months, followed by 6 months off drug.

From germline, CDR1 is ENHRY and CDR2 SYGVKD. The J segment lost 0 bases and the V segment lost 6 bases, leaving 5 bases of the junction unmatched. The CDR3 consists of 15 residues. The sequencing template was cDNA reverse transcribed from extracted RNA. Here immunoSEQ multiplex PCR was the method, and the copy in TCRdb shows in-frame clones only, minus some. Of hundreds of thousands of clones listed, about two thirds are singletons. Notes on this clone: What it binds is not known.

In alopecia areata patients, both lesional scalp punch biopsies and peripheral blood were collected. Study-wide points: Scalp data also include sequences from resident alphabeta T cells of normal skin.

Source: CD4+ T cells sorted from blood, taken at week 0. This receptor was taken from a human donor with alopecia areata. This chain uses TRBV10-3 with TRBJ2-5; 9 bases agree with TRBD2. CDR3 nucleotides: TGTGCCATCAGAGGCGGGGGGGCGAACCAAGAGACCCAGTACTTC. Protein sequence: CAIRGGGANQETQYF.